Each of the 16 T cell receptor beta chains below was sequenced from the same sample in a study of CD8 T cells in Susac syndrome. Reverse transcription used about 0.45 to 1 ug RNA and random hexamers. Via MiXCR, TCRdb re-called the immunoSEQ multiplex PCR reads, giving one row per CDR3 protein. The repertoire holds about 130,000 distinct CDR3 sequences, about 92% seen once, with roughly 0.3% in the top ten. The sample taken for sequencing was CD8+ T cells from PBMCs. Every receptor here comes from a human donor with multiple sclerosis.

The J gene is TRBJ2-5, the V gene TRBV7-9, with 10 positions matching TRBD1. The CDR3 runs to 14 residues. J was trimmed by 5 bases and V by 5 bases; bases with no gene match: 5. Germline lookup yields CDR1 SEHNR and CDR2 FQNEAQ (reference sequence). CDR3 nucleotides: TGTGCCAGCAGCCGACAGGGGGCGCGGGAGACCCAGTACTTC. This codes for CASSRQGARETQYF.

V gene TRBV10-3 combines with J gene TRBJ2-7; TRBD1 matches 8 bases. In germline, CDR1 is ENHRY, CDR2 SYGVKD. The trim removed 3 bases at V and 3 bases at J, leaving 4 bases unmatched. The CDR3 totals 14 residues. CDR3 nucleotide sequence: TGTGCCATCAGTGACCCCGGGACAGGCTACGAGCAGTACGTC. The encoded protein is CAISDPGTGYEQYV.

CDR3 residues: CASSLAPQGGYGYTF. The DNA of the CDR3 is TGCGCCAGCAGCTTGGCCCCTCAGGGAGGATATGGCTACACCTTC. V usage is TRBV5-1 and J usage is TRBJ1-2; D may be TRBD1 (5 bases). V was shortened by 0 bases and J by 5 bases, with 14 bases between the two germline ends. CDR1 is SGHRS and CDR2 is YFSETQ in the germline V gene. This CDR3 contains 15 residues.

This chain connects TRBV4-2 to TRBJ2-5; TRBD2 aligns across 8 bases. Losses at the gene ends were 2 bases for V and 2 bases for J; bases not matched to a gene: 4. Germline lookup yields CDR1 LGHNA and CDR2 YNFKEQ. CDR3 length: 15 residues. CDR3 sequence reads: CASSQPGLGQETQYF. DNA for the CDR3: TGTGCCAGCAGCCAACCGGGACTAGGGCAAGAGACCCAGTACTTC.

The chain links TRBV27 to TRBJ2-6; the D is unclear. The CDR3 loop spans 15 amino acids. V was pared by 3 bases and J by 0 bases, with 6 bases between. The germline CDR1 and CDR2 sequences are MNHEY and SMNVEV (reference sequence). The CDR3 coding sequence is TGTGCCAGCAGTTTGGAGCGCTCTGGGGCCAACGTCCTGACTTTC. It codes for CASSLERSGANVLTF.

The chain recombines TRBV5-6 with TRBJ2-7; TRBD1 aligns across 10 bases. Germline-derived CDR1 and CDR2 are SGHDT and YYEEEE. The J segment lost 6 bases and the V segment lost 0 bases, leaving 3 bases of the junction unmatched. The CDR3 totals 14 residues. The CDR3 here is CASSLAGTGVEQYF. The CDR3 region has the DNA TGTGCCAGCAGCTTGGCTGGGACAGGGGTCGAGCAGTACTTC.

The chain couples TRBV12-5 to TRBJ1-5; D may be TRBD1 (6 bases). Germline V lookup: CDR1 LGHNT, CDR2 FRNRAP. CDR3 length: 14 amino acids. V lost 4 bases and J 4 bases, leaving 11 bases between the germline ends. CDR3: CASGSGAANQPQHF. Written as DNA, the CDR3 is TGTGCTAGTGGTTCAGGGGCGGCAAATCAGCCCCAGCATTTT.

This chain joins TRBV7-2 and TRBJ2-1, with D hard to call. The CDR3 extends over 14 amino acids. Germline CDR1 SGHTA, CDR2 FQGNSA. V was shortened by 2 bases and J by 3 bases, with 8 bases between the two germline ends. The CDR3 DNA reads as TGTGCCAGCAGCTTAATTTCCGTCTACAATGAGCAGTTCTTC. It is translated as CASSLISVYNEQFF.

The chain has TRBV7-9 and TRBJ2-1, with D perhaps TRBD2 (5 bases). CDR3 length: 14 amino acids. V lost 5 bases and J 4 bases, leaving 12 bases between the germline ends. The germline V gene encodes CDR1 SEHNR and CDR2 FQNEAQ (reference sequence). In DNA form, the CDR3 reads TGTGCCAGCAGCCCGCCGCGGGCTTACAATGAGCAGTTCTTC. Its translation: CASSPPRAYNEQFF.

This chain joins TRBV7-2 and TRBJ2-5; D is unclear. Trimming cost V 4 bases and J 2 bases, with 11 bases left between them. The CDR3 is made up of 14 amino acids. Germline CDR1 reads SGHTA; CDR2 reads FQGNSA. CDR3 nucleotide sequence: TGTGCCAGCAGCTCCTCGCCTGTTCAAGAGACCCAGTACTTC. Protein product: CASSSSPVQETQYF.

This chain uses TRBV4-1 with TRBJ2-7; the match to TRBD2 covers 9 bases. Trimming removed 3 bases from V and 4 bases from J; junction bases left unmatched: 7. The germline V gene encodes CDR1 MGHRA and CDR2 YSYEKL. The CDR3 length is 15 residues. CDR3 protein: CASSHGAGGDYEQYF. CDR3 sequence (DNA): TGCGCCAGCAGCCATGGAGCGGGGGGCGATTACGAGCAGTACTTC.

The CDR3 region has the DNA TGTGCCAGCAGCTTAGCAGGGCCTGGCTACACCTTC. It yields the protein CASSLAGPGYTF. This chain joins TRBV7-9 and TRBJ1-2, with D unresolved. The CDR3 totals 12 residues. Trimming pared 0 bases from V and 7 bases from J, leaving 6 bases between. Germline loops: CDR1 SEHNR, CDR2 FQNEAQ (reference sequence).

The chain has TRBV12-3 or TRBV12-4 and TRBJ1-4, with 11 bases that match TRBD1. The CDR3 has 15 residues. Germline trimming cut 4 bases from V and 8 bases from J; bases unmatched to any gene: 6. CDR3 DNA sequence: TGTGCCAGCAGTTCTCCGGGACAGGGGGAGGAAAAACTGTTTTTT. It encodes CASSSPGQGEEKLFF.

The gene calls are TRBV20-1 and TRBJ1-1; D gene ambiguous. Trimming left V 5 bases short and J 5 bases short, with 9 bases between. The CDR3 runs 11 residues. In germline, CDR1 is DFQATT, CDR2 SNEGSKA (reference sequence). CDR3 protein: CSAPWGTEAFF. The CDR3 coding sequence is TGCAGTGCTCCTTGGGGTACTGAAGCTTTCTTT.

V usage is TRBV5-6 and J usage is TRBJ2-7; D perhaps matches TRBD1 (6 bases). V shed 6 bases and J shed 5 bases, with 15 bases lying between them. The CDR3 totals 13 residues. Germline V gene data show CDR1 as SGHDT and CDR2 as YYEEEE. CDR3 coding DNA: TGTGCCAGCAACGTTGTGGCAGGGGACGAGCAGTACTTC. This gives the protein CASNVVAGDEQYF.

V usage is TRBV9 and J usage is TRBJ1-2; no clear D gene. V lost 0 bases to trimming and J lost 7 bases, with 13 bases between them. Germline lookup yields CDR1 SGDLS and CDR2 YYNGEE. CDR3 length: 14 residues. The CDR3 nucleotides are TGTGCCAGCAGCGTAGGCCGCCACCCCCGTGGCTACACCTTC. Translation: CASSVGRHPRGYTF.